What follows are 22 T cell receptor beta chains derived from one specimen sequenced in a study of immune evolution from preneoplasia to lung adenocarcinoma. Only in-frame clones appear in the TCRdb table, and some are missing; sequencing was by immunoSEQ multiplex PCR. The top ten clones hold 3% to 4.5% of a sample with roughly 5,400 clones, over 80% of them seen once. The specimen sequenced was FFPE minimally invasive lung adenocarcinoma tissue. Receptor source: a person between 60 and 80 years old with lung adenocarcinoma.

The J gene is TRBJ1-2, the V gene TRBV6-1, with TRBD1 matching 9 bases. The CDR3 spans 13 residues. Germline lookup yields CDR1 MNHNS and CDR2 SASEGT. With 6 bases clipped from V and 7 bases from J, the junction kept 6 bases outside the gene matches. In DNA, the CDR3 is TGTGCCAGCAGCGGGGACAGGGCGTTTGGCTACACCTTC. It encodes CASSGDRAFGYTF.

The chain has TRBV18 and TRBJ2-4, with a possible D match to TRBD1 (5 bases). The CDR3 spans 13 residues. CDR1 and CDR2 from the germline V gene are KGHSH and LQKENI. Between the trimmed V and J ends, which lost 8 bases and 0 bases, there was a span of 8 bases. For the CDR3, the DNA is TGTGCCAGCGGGGCACTAGCCAAAAACATTCAGTACTTC. This encodes CASGALAKNIQYF.

The gene calls are TRBV18 and TRBJ2-7; 9 bases match TRBD1. The CDR3 sequence is 15 residues long. After removal of 6 bases from V and 7 bases from J, the junction contained 13 bases not matched to a gene. Germline V gene lookup returns CDR1 KGHSH and CDR2 LQKENI. The CDR3 is CASSPEQGASGEQYF. Written as DNA, the CDR3 is TGTGCCAGCTCGCCGGAACAGGGGGCGTCGGGTGAGCAGTACTTC.

The rearrangement links TRBV12-2 to TRBJ1-1. TRBV12-2 is flagged as a pseudogene. The CDR3 contains 14 residues. The CDR3 here is CASPWTGRYTEAFF. The CDR3 bases are TGTGCAAGTCCCTGGACGGGGAGATACACTGAAGCTTTCTTT.

This rearrangement joins TRBV5-6 to TRBJ2-7; a weak D match, TRBD1 (5 bases). The CDR3 contains 11 residues. Germline CDR1 is SGHDT and CDR2 is YYEEEE. Trimming removed 4 bases at V and 4 bases at J, with 6 bases between. The CDR3 loop is CASSQGYEQYF. Here the CDR3 DNA reads TGTGCCAGCAGCCAGGGTTACGAGCAGTACTTC. Full variable domain (outside the CDR3, taken from reference TRBV5-6 and TRBJ2-7): DAGVTQSPTHLIKTRGQQVTLRCSPKSGHDTVSWYQQALGQGPQFIFQYYEEEERQRGNFPDRFSGHQFPNYSSELNVNALLLGDSALYLCASSQGYEQYFGPGTRLTVT.

The CDR3 spells CASSLSQGYGYTF. CDR3 bases: TGTGCCAGCAGCTTGAGTCAGGGCTATGGCTACACCTTC. The chain carries TRBV5-6 and TRBJ1-2, with a weak D call TRBD1 (5 bases). Trimming stripped 1 base from V and 4 bases from J, with 8 bases between. Germline loops: CDR1 SGHDT, CDR2 YYEEEE. The CDR3 covers 13 residues. Based on the CDR3 plus reference TRBV5-6 and TRBJ1-2, the full variable domain is DAGVTQSPTHLIKTRGQQVTLRCSPKSGHDTVSWYQQALGQGPQFIFQYYEEEERQRGNFPDRFSGHQFPNYSSELNVNALLLGDSALYLCASSLSQGYGYTFGSGTRLTVV.

This chain links TRBV6-6 with TRBJ1-2, with D possibly matching TRBD1 (5 bases). Germline-derived CDR1 and CDR2 are MNHNY and SVGAGI (reference sequence). There are 11 residues in the CDR3. V lost 6 bases, J lost 12 bases, and 14 bases lay in between. The CDR3 sequence is CASRTFREHTF. CDR3 sequence (DNA): TGTGCCAGCAGGACATTCAGGGAACACACCTTC.

The V call is TRBV5-4, the J call TRBJ1-1; D gene ambiguous. The CDR3 sequence is 13 residues long. Germline V CDR1 and CDR2: SGHNT, YYREEE (reference sequence). V dropped 2 bases and J dropped 3 bases, with 8 bases sitting between them. Here the CDR3 reads CASSFDPDTEAFF. The DNA for the CDR3 is TGTGCCAGCAGCTTTGATCCGGACACTGAAGCTTTCTTT.

The sample holds one count of this clone. V usage is TRBV18 and J usage is TRBJ1-3; D not certain. Trimming left V 2 bases short and J 4 bases short, with 15 bases between. CDR3 size: 16 residues. Germline V gene data show CDR1 as KGHSH and CDR2 as LQKENI. The CDR3 spells CASSPSQALGGNTIYF. CDR3 nucleotide sequence: TGTGCCAGCTCACCATCGCAGGCACTCGGGGGAAACACCATATATTTT.

The chain recombines TRBV6-5 with TRBJ1-1; perhaps TRBD1 as D (6 bases). V lost 2 bases and J 1 base, leaving 8 bases between the germline ends. This CDR3 is built from 14 residues. CDR1 MNHEY and CDR2 SVGAGI come from the germline V gene. CDR3 sequence (DNA): TGTGCCAGCAGTTACGGAGGGGGGAACACTGAAGCTTTCTTT. It codes for CASSYGGGNTEAFF.

The genes are TRBV21-1 and TRBJ2-1; the table gives TRBD1 as D, unverified against the DNA. TRBV21-1 is a pseudogene segment. The CDR3 spans 15 residues. CDR3 DNA sequence: TGTGCCAGCAGCGGCCGGGACAGGGCCTACAATGAGCAGTTCTTC. Translated: CASSGRDRAYNEQFF.

Regarding this clone: The sample contains more than one DNA sequence encoding this CDR3. This chain uses TRBV6-1 with TRBJ2-5, with 7 positions matching TRBD1. The CDR3 length is 13 residues. J was trimmed by 3 bases and V by 10 bases; bases with no gene match: 8. Germline V gene data show CDR1 as MNHNS and CDR2 as SASEGT. The CDR3, as DNA: TGTGCCACTGCGACAGGGCCCAAAGAGACCCAGTACTTC. Translated: CATATGPKETQYF.

In DNA, the CDR3 is TGTGCCAGCAGCTTTAGGGCGCTTGCTAGCACAGATACGCAGTATTTT. Translating gives CASSFRALASTDTQYF. V usage is TRBV11-3 and J usage is TRBJ2-3; D unresolved. This CDR3 is built from 16 residues. Germline V gives CDR1 SGHNT, CDR2 YENEEA. With 3 bases removed from V and 0 bases from J, the gap between germline ends came to 13 bases. The variable domain in full, with the rest retrieved from reference TRBV11-3 and TRBJ2-3, is EAGVVQSPRYKIIEKKQPVAFWCNPISGHNTLYWYLQNLGQGPELLIRYENEEAVDDSQLPKDRFSAERLKGVDSTLKIQPAELGDSAVYLCASSFRALASTDTQYFGPGTRLTVL.

By proportion, this clone is large. The rearrangement uses TRBV9 and TRBJ2-7; tentative D call: TRBD2 (6 bases). Trimming took 5 bases from V and 3 from J, leaving 18 bases between them. CDR3 length: 15 residues. Per germline, CDR1 SGDLS and CDR2 YYNGEE. Here the CDR3 reads CASSGSGKSFYEQYF. As DNA, the CDR3 is TGTGCCAGCAGTGGTAGCGGAAAAAGTTTCTACGAGCAGTACTTC.

This sequence joins TRBV18 and TRBJ2-7, with D maybe TRBD1 (5 bases). Germline V gives CDR1 KGHSH, CDR2 LQKENI. The ends were cut back, 3 bases at V and 2 bases at J, with 17 bases in the middle. CDR3 length: 16 amino acids. CDR3 protein: CASSPPGAKGTYEQYF. DNA for the CDR3: TGTGCCAGCTCACCGCCTGGGGCTAAAGGGACCTACGAGCAGTACTTC.

The chain has TRBV7-2 and TRBJ2-7; TRBD2 might be the D (5 bases). The CDR3 is 12 amino acids. V lost 5 bases, J lost 3 bases, and 8 bases lay in between. Germline V lookup: CDR1 SGHTA, CDR2 FQGNSA. DNA for the CDR3: TGTGCCAGCAGCATGACTATCTACGAGCAGTACTTC. It translates to CASSMTIYEQYF.

The chain joins TRBV18 to TRBJ2-2; D is unresolved. The CDR3 extends over 12 amino acids. The germline V gene has CDR1 KGHSH and CDR2 LQKENI. The V end lost 2 bases, the J end lost 6 bases, and 4 bases lay between the germline ends. CDR3 sequence (DNA): TGTGCCAGCTCACCAACGGCCGGGGAGCTGTTTTTT. This codes for CASSPTAGELFF.

The chain recombines TRBV18 with TRBJ1-2; D perhaps matches TRBD1 (6 bases). This CDR3 spans 15 amino acids. V was pared by 2 bases and J by 6 bases, with 16 bases between. Per the germline V gene, CDR1 is KGHSH and CDR2 is LQKENI. The CDR3 sequence: CASSPVDRPGDGYTF. The CDR3 region has the DNA TGTGCCAGCTCACCAGTGGACAGACCGGGGGATGGCTACACCTTC.

The rearrangement uses TRBV14 and TRBJ2-1; TRBD2 agrees at 8 bases. The CDR3 is 15 residues long. Germline loops: CDR1 SGHDN, CDR2 FVKESK. The ends lost 4 bases at V and 5 bases at J; junction bases unmatched: 7. The CDR3: CASSPLGGLDNEQFF. CDR3 nucleotide sequence: TGTGCCAGCAGCCCCCTGGGGGGACTAGACAATGAGCAGTTCTTC.

V and J are TRBV30 and TRBJ1-1; D is uncertain. Trimming took 4 bases from V and 4 from J, leaving 10 bases between them. This CDR3 is built from 12 residues. Germline V lookup: CDR1 GTSNPN, CDR2 SVGIG (reference sequence). The CDR3 nucleotides are TGTGCCTGGAATCTGAAGGGCACTGAAGCTTTCTTT. This encodes CAWNLKGTEAFF.

This clone has a handful of counts. The chain combines TRBV28 with TRBJ1-3, with 9 nucleotides matching TRBD1. This CDR3 is built from 15 residues. Trimming cost V 8 bases and J 4 bases; bases outside gene matches: 9. The V gene's germline CDR1 is MDHEN and CDR2 SYDVKM. The CDR3 DNA sequence: TGTGCCAGCTTACCCGGGACAGGGACCGGAAACACCATATATTTT. It encodes CASLPGTGTGNTIYF.

The gene calls are TRBV5-4 and TRBJ2-3, with D possibly matching TRBD2 (5 bases). The CDR3 length is 15 residues. Deletions cut 9 bases from V and 0 bases from J, with 17 bases between. The V gene's germline CDR1 is SGHNT and CDR2 YYREEE (reference sequence). In DNA, the CDR3 is TGTGCCACCACCTTAGGAGGATCTAGCACAGATACGCAGTATTTT. Encoded protein: CATTLGGSSTDTQYF.